The 15 T cell receptor beta chains in this list originate from one sample, sequenced in a study of cytomegalovirus exposure and HLA in healthy donors. The repertoire was sequenced with immunoSEQ multiplex PCR; TCRdb's copy has only in-frame clones and lacks some. Of some 150,000 clones listed, 88% are singletons. The sequencing sample was made of PBMCs. The receptors come from a man aged 18 to 29 in good health and CMV-seronegative.

This rearrangement joins TRBV27 to TRBJ2-2; D gene uncertain. Per germline, CDR1 MNHEY and CDR2 SMNVEV (reference sequence). Trimming took 5 bases from V and 3 from J, leaving 7 bases between them. CDR3 size: 13 residues. In DNA form, the CDR3 reads TGTGCCAGCAGTCGTAGTTACACCGGGGAGCTGTTTTTT. As protein: CASSRSYTGELFF.

The chain recombines TRBV5-6 with TRBJ2-7, with D perhaps matching TRBD1 (6 bases). The CDR3 spans 14 residues. The V gene lost 6 bases and the J gene lost 2 bases, with 15 bases spanning the gap. Germline V gives CDR1 SGHDT, CDR2 YYEEEE. In DNA form, the CDR3 reads TGTGCCAGCAAGGACAGTCAATTTACCTACGAGCAGTACGTC. Protein: CASKDSQFTYEQYV.

Only one count was recorded for this clone. The CDR3 spells CASTDTEAFF. The CDR3 DNA follows: TGTGCCAGCACTGACACTGAAGCTTTCTTT. The rearrangement joins TRBV27 to TRBJ1-1; D remains ambiguous. Trimming removed 7 bases from V and 3 bases from J, with 3 bases in between. CDR1 and CDR2 from the germline V gene are MNHEY and SMNVEV (reference sequence). The CDR3 length is 10 residues.

The CDR3 is CASSFLQGENSPLHF. CDR3 DNA sequence: TGTGCCAGCAGTTTCCTACAGGGAGAGAATTCACCCCTCCACTTT. The J gene is TRBJ1-6, the V gene TRBV28, with D possibly matching TRBD1 (6 bases). This CDR3 region has 15 residues. Trimming took 3 bases from V and 7 from J, leaving 13 bases between them. Germline V lookup: CDR1 MDHEN, CDR2 SYDVKM.

In this sample, this clone turned up once. The chain has TRBV6-5 and TRBJ1-4; 7 bases align to TRBD1. CDR1 is MNHEY, CDR2 SVGAGI, per germline. This CDR3 region has 14 residues. The V gene end was trimmed by 4 bases and the J gene end by 4 bases; junction bases not matched to a gene: 3. The CDR3 coding sequence is TGTGCCAGCAGTTCCCGACAGGGTAATGAAAAACTGTTTTTT. Residues: CASSSRQGNEKLFF.

The rearrangement uses TRBV11-3 and TRBJ1-2; no firm D call. CDR1 SGHNT and CDR2 YENEEA come from the germline V gene. Between the trimmed V and J ends, which lost 2 bases and 10 bases, there was a span of 17 bases. The CDR3 loop spans 14 amino acids. CDR3 nucleotide sequence: TGTGCCAGCAGCTTAAACGGGGTTGGAGAGGACTACACCTTC. It encodes CASSLNGVGEDYTF.

The chain carries TRBV9 and TRBJ2-1, with a possible D match to TRBD2 (7 bases). Germline V gene sequence: CDR1 SGDLS, CDR2 YYNGEE. Trimming shortened V by 1 base and J by 8 bases, and 16 bases separated the two germline ends. The CDR3 is 15 residues long. CDR3 residues: CASSVYAGEGDEQFF. The CDR3 nucleotides are TGTGCCAGCAGCGTATATGCGGGAGAGGGGGATGAGCAGTTCTTC.

V usage is TRBV7-2 and J usage is TRBJ2-1, with 7 bases fitting TRBD2. The CDR3 spans 13 residues. Germline V lookup: CDR1 SGHTA, CDR2 FQGNSA. The ends lost 5 bases at V and 9 bases at J; junction bases unmatched: 7. CDR3 nucleotide sequence: TGTGCCAGCAGCCGTCGGACTAGAGGTGAGCAGTTCTTC. This gives the protein CASSRRTRGEQFF.

The J gene is TRBJ2-5, the V gene TRBV4-3; tentative D call: TRBD1 (6 bases). CDR1 is LGHNA, CDR2 YSLEER, per germline. This CDR3 has 13 amino acids. Trimming took off 2 bases at V and 3 bases at J, with 7 bases between the two ends. The chain's CDR3 is CASSQNREETQYF. In DNA, the CDR3 is TGCGCCAGCAGCCAAAACAGGGAAGAGACCCAGTACTTC.

V is TRBV11-3 and J is TRBJ1-2; possible D gene TRBD1, 5 bases. The V end lost 5 bases, the J end lost 13 bases, and 23 bases lay between the germline ends. The CDR3 loop spans 14 amino acids. Per the germline V gene, CDR1 is SGHNT and CDR2 is YENEEA. This CDR3 reads CASSPTPSAGIATF. The CDR3 DNA reads TGTGCCAGCAGCCCGACACCTAGTGCAGGGATCGCCACCTTC.

The chain joins TRBV27 to TRBJ1-3, with D unresolved. The germline V and J ends were trimmed by 6 bases and 3 bases, with 6 bases remaining between them. Germline assignment: CDR1 MNHEY and CDR2 SMNVEV (reference sequence). This CDR3 has 12 amino acids. CDR3: CASSGGGNTIYF. In DNA, the CDR3 is TGTGCCAGCAGCGGAGGTGGAAACACCATATATTTT.

This sequence joins TRBV27 and TRBJ2-2; 10 bases are a match to TRBD1. Germline V gives CDR1 MNHEY, CDR2 SMNVEV (reference sequence). Trimming cost V 5 bases and J 5 bases; bases outside gene matches: 8. This CDR3 is 16 amino acids long. The CDR3 nucleotides read TGTGCCAGCAGTCAACAGACAGGGGGCGGAACCGGGGAGCTGTTTTTT. Its translation: CASSQQTGGGTGELFF.

The CDR3 loop reads CASSPQGASGANVLTF. The DNA of the CDR3 is TGTGCCAGCAGTCCACAGGGGGCGTCTGGGGCCAACGTCCTGACTTTC. V gene TRBV27 combines with J gene TRBJ2-6, with 9 bases identical to TRBD1. CDR3 length: 16 residues. V shed 5 bases, J shed 1 base, and the junction held 3 bases outside the gene matches. Germline values: CDR1 MNHEY, CDR2 SMNVEV (reference sequence).

The gene calls are TRBV10-1 and TRBJ1-2, with 12 bases fitting TRBD1. The V segment lost 2 bases and the J segment 6 bases; nucleotides outside the gene matches: 4. The CDR3 sequence is 15 residues long. The germline CDR1 and CDR2 sequences are WNHNN and SYGVQD (reference sequence). Written as DNA, the CDR3 is TGCGCCAGCAGTGAGACCGGGACAGGGGGCAATGGCTACACCTTC. Its translation: CASSETGTGGNGYTF.

The count of this clone is one. The chain recombines TRBV9 with TRBJ2-1; 14 nucleotides match TRBD2. Per the germline V gene, CDR1 is SGDLS and CDR2 is YYNGEE. The CDR3 is 16 amino acids. Trimming removed 2 bases from V and 10 bases from J; junction bases left unmatched: 8. CDR3 region: CASSVPTSGRVREQFF. For the CDR3, the DNA is TGTGCCAGCAGCGTCCCGACTAGCGGGAGGGTACGGGAGCAGTTCTTC.